The clone carrying this T cell receptor (beta chain) came up a few times. Its matching antigen is unknown. The data originate from a study of T-cell reconstitution after alpha-beta-depleted transplantation in children. Study results and caveats: T-cell counts and diversity were attributed mostly to newly produced T cells one year after transplant. About two months after transplant, alpha-beta T cells reportedly came from several hundred expanded graft clones. High day-60 TCRbeta diversity in some patients came from surviving recipient T cells and thymic progenitors.

Construction of the TCRbeta library involved unique molecular identifiers. TCRdb recomputed calls from the PCR reads with MiXCR, one row per CDR3 protein. The data contain 450,000 to 600,000 distinct CDR3 sequences, 10% to 15% of them singletons. The CDR3 consists of 17 residues. The V end lost 4 bases, the J end lost 4 bases, and 23 bases lay between the germline ends. This clonotype was obtained from a male patient younger than 18 who had a stem cell transplant for acute myeloid leukemia, so the T cells may come from the graft donor. V usage is TRBV12-3 or TRBV12-4 and J usage is TRBJ2-7, with D possibly TRBD2 on 6 matching bases. The specimen was PBMCs, mostly from graft donor cells, collected 360 days after TCRalphabeta/CD19-depleted stem cell transplant. DNA for the CDR3: TGTGCCAGCAGTTCTCGGGGTGCGGACGCGGGGCGTTACGAGCAGTACTTC. This translates into CASSSRGADAGRYEQYF.